The rows below give T cell receptor beta chains drawn from one sample of a study of regulatory T cells in long-lasting Graves disease. TCRdb processed the multiplex PCR reads anew with MiXCR; each CDR3 protein has one entry. This table has 300,000 to 350,000 distinct CDR3 sequences, about 18% appearing once. The specimen was peripheral blood mononuclear cells (PBMCs), collected when the disease was refractory, from a patient treated with antithyroid drugs. The receptors derive from a female donor with Graves disease. The CDR3 runs from the conserved cysteine through the conserved F or W. D genes are given only for firm matches. Clone size appears in some rows only: once, few, many, or a class for an expanded clone.

CDR3: CAIKTEPNTEAFF; DNA: TGCGCCATCAAGACAGAGCCGAACACTGAAGCTTTCTTT; J: TRBJ1-1; length: 13; size: .; V: TRBV10-2; D: .
CDR3: CASSVWSGNPEAFF; DNA: TGTGCCAGCAGTGTTTGGTCGGGAAACCCTGAAGCTTTCTTT; J: TRBJ1-1; length: 14; size: many; V: TRBV6-1; D: .
CDR3: CASTAAGRGEQYF; DNA: TGTGCCAGCACCGCCGCGGGCCGAGGGGAGCAGTACTTC; J: TRBJ2-7; length: 13; size: many; V: TRBV27; D: .
CDR3: CSARRLGLAGVSGELFF; DNA: TGCAGTGCTAGGCGATTAGGACTAGCGGGAGTTTCGGGGGAGCTGTTTTTT; J: TRBJ2-2; length: 17; size: .; V: TRBV20-1; D: TRBD2
CDR3: CASSLRRDGSNQPQHF; DNA: TGTGCCAGCAGCTTAAGGCGGGACGGGAGCAATCAGCCCCAGCATTTT; J: TRBJ1-5; length: 16; size: .; V: TRBV7-3; D: .
CDR3: CASKGESTEAFF; DNA: TGTGCCAGCAAGGGGGAGAGTACTGAAGCTTTCTTT; J: TRBJ1-1; length: 12; size: many; V: TRBV2; D: .
CDR3: CASSEHRNTEAFF; DNA: TGCGCCAGTTCCGAGCATAGGAACACTGAAGCTTTCTTT; J: TRBJ1-1; length: 13; size: few; V: TRBV10-1; D: .
CDR3: CASSRLRGLTFF; DNA: TGTGCCAGCAGCCGCTTGAGGGGGCTTACTTTCTTT; J: TRBJ1-1; length: 12; size: few; V: TRBV6-1; D: TRBD1
CDR3: CASNFDGSSYEQYF; DNA: TGCGCCAGCAATTTCGACGGGTCCTCCTACGAGCAGTACTTC; J: TRBJ2-7; length: 14; size: .; V: TRBV5-1; D: .
CDR3: CASSTDGDSSPLFF; DNA: TGTGCCAGCAGCACCGACGGGGACTCGTCTCCACTGTTTTTT; J: TRBJ1-4; length: 14; size: few; V: TRBV9; D: .
CDR3: CASSKGLAGGVYEQYF; DNA: TGCGCCAGCAGCAAGGGACTAGCGGGAGGGGTCTACGAGCAGTACTTC; J: TRBJ2-7; length: 16; size: .; V: TRBV5-1; D: TRBD2
CDR3: CATSVRGYGTGELFF; DNA: TGTGCCACCAGCGTGCGCGGGTATGGTACCGGGGAGCTGTTTTTT; J: TRBJ2-2; length: 15; size: few; V: TRBV15; D: .
CDR3: CASSYDPRDYIYEQYF; DNA: TGTGCCAGCAGTTACGACCCCCGGGACTACATCTACGAGCAGTACTTC; J: TRBJ2-7; length: 16; size: many; V: TRBV6-2/TRBV6-3; D: TRBD2